Sequencing of this TCR beta chain was carried out in a study of T cell responses to AZD1222 COVID-19 vaccine. Sequenced by immunoSEQ multiplex PCR; TCRdb stores in-frame clones only, minus some. This sample has some 120,000 clones; 90% occur once, and the top ten carry around 6.9%. This CDR3 has 18 residues. Trimming removed 3 bases from V and 5 bases from J, with 24 bases in between. Germline V gene lookup returns CDR1 KGHDR and CDR2 SFDVKD. The chain combines TRBV24-1 with TRBJ2-5; D may be TRBD1 (5 bases). The sequence was collected from an adult in good health. The material sequenced was peripheral blood, taken on day 0 of AZD1222 vaccination. The CDR3 region has the DNA TGTGCCACCAGTGATCCCGCAAAACAGGACCACCGGACGGAGACCCAGTACTTC. The encoded protein is CATSDPAKQDHRTETQYF.